This TCR beta chain was profiled in a study of glioma-infiltrating T cells after dendritic cell vaccination. Background on the study: Glioblastoma patients came from Phase I and II dendritic cell vaccination trials. Between about 2002 and 2013, patients got autologous tumor lysate-pulsed dendritic cell vaccines.

No glioblastoma patient carried an isocitrate dehydrogenase mutation. The CDR3 is 16 residues long. Germline values: CDR1 SGHRS, CDR2 YFSETQ. The V gene lost 0 bases and the J gene lost 4 bases, with 15 bases spanning the gap. Sequencing used immunoSEQ multiplex PCR; TCRdb keeps in-frame clones, though not all of them. The repertoire holds about 100,000 clones, with about four fifths as singletons. The TCR originated in a human donor with glioblastoma. The sample here was blood, taken before dendritic cell vaccination. The V and J genes are TRBV5-1 and TRBJ2-3; D is possibly TRBD1 (5 bases). In nucleotides, the CDR3 is TGCGCCAGCAGCTTGGTATGGAGAGAAGGGGCAGATACGCAGTATTTT. It is translated as CASSLVWREGADTQYF.